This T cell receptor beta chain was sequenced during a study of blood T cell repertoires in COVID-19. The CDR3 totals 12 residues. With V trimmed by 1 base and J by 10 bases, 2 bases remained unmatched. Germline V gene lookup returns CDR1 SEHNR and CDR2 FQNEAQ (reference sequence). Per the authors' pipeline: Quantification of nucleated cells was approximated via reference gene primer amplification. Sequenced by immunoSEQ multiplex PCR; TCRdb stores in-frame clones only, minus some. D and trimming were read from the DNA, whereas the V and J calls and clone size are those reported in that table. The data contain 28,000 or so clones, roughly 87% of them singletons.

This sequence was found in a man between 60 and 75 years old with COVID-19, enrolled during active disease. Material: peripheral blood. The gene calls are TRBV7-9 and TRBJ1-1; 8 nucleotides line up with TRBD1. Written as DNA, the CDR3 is TGTGCCAGCAGCTTAGGACAGGGGCGAGCTTTCTTT. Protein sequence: CASSLGQGRAFF. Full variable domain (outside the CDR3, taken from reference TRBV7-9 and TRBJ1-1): DTGVSQNPRHKITKRGQNVTFRCDPISEHNRLYWYRQTLGQGPEFLTYFQNEAQLEKSRLLSDRFSAERPKGSFSTLEIQRTEQGDSAMYLCASSLGQGRAFFGQGTRLTVV.